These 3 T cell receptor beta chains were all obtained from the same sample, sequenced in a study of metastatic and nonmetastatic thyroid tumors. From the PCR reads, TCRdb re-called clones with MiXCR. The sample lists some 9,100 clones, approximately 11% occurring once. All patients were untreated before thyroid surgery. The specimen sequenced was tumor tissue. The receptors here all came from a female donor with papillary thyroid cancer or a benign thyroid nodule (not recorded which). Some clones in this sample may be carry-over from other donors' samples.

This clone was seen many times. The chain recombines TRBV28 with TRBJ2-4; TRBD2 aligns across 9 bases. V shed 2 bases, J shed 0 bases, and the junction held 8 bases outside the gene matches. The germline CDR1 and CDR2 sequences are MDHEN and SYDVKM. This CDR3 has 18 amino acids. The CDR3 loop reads CASSLEGAGGSAKNIQYF. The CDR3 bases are TGTGCCAGCAGTTTAGAGGGAGCGGGAGGTTCAGCCAAAAACATTCAGTACTTC.

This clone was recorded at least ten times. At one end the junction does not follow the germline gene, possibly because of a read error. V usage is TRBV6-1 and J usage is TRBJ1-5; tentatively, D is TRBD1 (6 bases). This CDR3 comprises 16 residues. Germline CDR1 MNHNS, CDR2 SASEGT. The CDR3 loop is CASSSHAMDRYRPQHF. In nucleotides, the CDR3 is TGTGCCAGCAGTTCTCACGCTATGGACAGATATCGGCCCCAGCATTTC.

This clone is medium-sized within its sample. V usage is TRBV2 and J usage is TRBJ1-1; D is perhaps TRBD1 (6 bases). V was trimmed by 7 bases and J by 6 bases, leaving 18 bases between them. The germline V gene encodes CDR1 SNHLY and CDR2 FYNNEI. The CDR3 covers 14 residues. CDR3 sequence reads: CASTVTGIRPEAFF. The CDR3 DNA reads TGTGCCAGCACCGTTACAGGGATCCGGCCTGAAGCTTTCTTT.